The sequence of this T cell receptor (beta chain) was determined in a study of cytomegalovirus exposure and HLA in healthy donors. Researchers ran the PCR with 60 Vbeta and 13 Jbeta primers. Sequencing was performed with immunoSEQ multiplex PCR; in TCRdb, only in-frame clones are kept and a portion is missing. This sample has about 120,000 clones; less than 10% occur once, and the top ten carry 5.5% to 7.5%. The CDR3 contains 14 residues. Germline assignment: CDR1 SGHDN and CDR2 FVKESK. Trimming took 1 base from V and 6 from J, leaving 13 bases between them. Sequencing was done on a sample of PBMCs. The gene calls are TRBV14 and TRBJ2-7; weak D call: TRBD1 (6 bases). The TCR originated in a middle-aged woman in good health and CMV-seropositive. The CDR3 DNA follows: TGTGCCAGCAGCCAAGCTGGGGGCTTCCGCGAGCAGTACTTC. Its protein product is CASSQAGGFREQYF.